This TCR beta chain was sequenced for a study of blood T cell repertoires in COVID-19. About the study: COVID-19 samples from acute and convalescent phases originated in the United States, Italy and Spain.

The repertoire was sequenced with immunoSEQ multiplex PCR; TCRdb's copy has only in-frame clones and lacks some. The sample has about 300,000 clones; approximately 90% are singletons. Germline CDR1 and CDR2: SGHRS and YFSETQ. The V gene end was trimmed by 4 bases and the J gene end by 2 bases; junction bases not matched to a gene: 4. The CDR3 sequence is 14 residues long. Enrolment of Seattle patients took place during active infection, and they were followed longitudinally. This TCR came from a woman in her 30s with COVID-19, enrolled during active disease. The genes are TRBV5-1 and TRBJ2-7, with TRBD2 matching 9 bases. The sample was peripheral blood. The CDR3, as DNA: TGCGCCAGCAGCCCCGCGGGAGGGCCCTACGAGCAGTACTTC. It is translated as CASSPAGGPYEQYF.